Sequencing of this T cell receptor (beta chain) was carried out in a study of T cells in Graves' hyperthyroidism and ophthalmopathy. Exclusion of patients followed from uncontrolled infection, other autoimmune disease, pregnancy or lactation. This clonotype came up many times. As yet, its antigen is unknown. The TCR beta CDR3 regions underwent amplification using RNA transcripts as the source. Initially, a first-round RT-PCR of the TCR CDR3 employed the HTBI primer set. TCRdb analysed the multiplex PCR reads with MiXCR anew, one entry per CDR3 protein. The data contain hundreds of thousands of distinct CDR3 sequences, 16% of them singletons. General study points: Most clonotypes that expanded in the thyroid above 0.001 also showed up in blood. Stable hyperthyroidism was told apart from ophthalmopathy by a model built on 13 V-J features. The model foresaw ophthalmopathy a median approximately 6.3 months prior to onset.

Germline V gene sequence: CDR1 SGHTA, CDR2 FQGTGA. This CDR3 region has 14 residues. V was trimmed by 2 bases and J by 5 bases, leaving 9 bases between them. The rearrangement links TRBV7-3 to TRBJ2-2; possibly TRBD2 for D (6 bases). The sample consisted of blood. The receptor's source is a woman aged 18-30 years with Graves' hyperthyroidism. CDR3 protein: CASSLDGRTGELFF. The CDR3, as DNA: TGTGCCAGCAGCTTAGATGGGAGGACCGGGGAGCTGTTTTTT.